This T cell receptor (beta chain) was documented in a study of blood T cell repertoires in COVID-19. Seattle enrolled patients during active infection and tracked them longitudinally. The CDR3 has 17 amino acids. Germline V gene data show CDR1 as SGHNT and CDR2 as YENEEA. With 3 bases clipped from V and 8 bases from J, the junction kept 13 bases outside the gene matches. Method: immunoSEQ multiplex PCR; TCRdb's copy keeps in-frame clones and lacks some. In the table there are 100,000 to 150,000 clones, around 82% of which are singletons. This receptor was taken from a man aged 25 to 45 with COVID-19, enrolled during active disease. This rearrangement joins TRBV11-3 to TRBJ2-1; TRBD1 matches 10 bases. Sequencing input: peripheral blood. The CDR3 region is CASSLGQGYVVQDEQFF. Written as DNA, the CDR3 is TGTGCCAGCAGCTTGGGACAGGGGTACGTCGTTCAGGATGAGCAGTTCTTC. Based on the CDR3 plus reference TRBV11-3 and TRBJ2-1, the full variable domain is EAGVVQSPRYKIIEKKQPVAFWCNPISGHNTLYWYLQNLGQGPELLIRYENEEAVDDSQLPKDRFSAERLKGVDSTLKIQPAELGDSAVYLCASSLGQGYVVQDEQFFGPGTRLTVL.